These 4 T cell receptor beta chains were all obtained from the same sample, sequenced in a study of blood T cell repertoires in COVID-19. Profiled with immunoSEQ multiplex PCR; TCRdb holds only in-frame clones, not every one. The sample holds some 110,000 clones, 84% seen once. Sequences were obtained from PBMCs or T cells enriched from blood (not recorded which). The receptors here all came from a woman in her 30s who had recovered from COVID-19.

The V gene is TRBV2, the J gene TRBJ1-1; 11 bases match TRBD1. Germline V CDR1 and CDR2: SNHLY, FYNNEI. This CDR3 contains 16 residues. V was pared by 4 bases and J by 6 bases, with 10 bases of the junction left unmatched. The CDR3: CASSGGTGGMVAEAFF. For the CDR3, the DNA is TGTGCCAGCAGTGGCGGGACAGGGGGGATGGTAGCTGAAGCTTTCTTT.

The gene calls are TRBV30 and TRBJ2-5; no clear D gene. Trimming left V 1 base short and J 5 bases short, with 8 bases between. This CDR3 has 12 amino acids. The germline CDR1 and CDR2 sequences are GTSNPN and SVGIG (reference sequence). The CDR3 reads CAWSAYKETQYF. As DNA, the CDR3 is TGTGCCTGGAGTGCATACAAGGAGACCCAGTACTTC.

The chain employs TRBV10-3 and TRBJ2-3, with 13 nucleotides matching TRBD2. Germline values: CDR1 ENHRY, CDR2 SYGVKD. The CDR3 loop spans 15 amino acids. The ends lost 10 bases at V and 2 bases at J; junction bases unmatched: 6. CDR3 sequence reads: CATGLAGASTDTQYF. DNA of the CDR3: TGTGCCACCGGACTAGCGGGAGCGTCCACAGATACGCAGTATTTT.

Only one count was recorded for this clone. This rearrangement joins TRBV7-2 to TRBJ1-1, with a tentative D call TRBD1 (5 bases). The germline gives CDR1 SGHTA, CDR2 FQGNSA. Trimming stripped 4 bases from V and 2 bases from J, with 11 bases between. The CDR3 is made up of 14 amino acids. CDR3 nucleotide sequence: TGTGCCAGCAGCTCCGGACACCCAAACACTGAAGCTTTCTTT. This codes for CASSSGHPNTEAFF.